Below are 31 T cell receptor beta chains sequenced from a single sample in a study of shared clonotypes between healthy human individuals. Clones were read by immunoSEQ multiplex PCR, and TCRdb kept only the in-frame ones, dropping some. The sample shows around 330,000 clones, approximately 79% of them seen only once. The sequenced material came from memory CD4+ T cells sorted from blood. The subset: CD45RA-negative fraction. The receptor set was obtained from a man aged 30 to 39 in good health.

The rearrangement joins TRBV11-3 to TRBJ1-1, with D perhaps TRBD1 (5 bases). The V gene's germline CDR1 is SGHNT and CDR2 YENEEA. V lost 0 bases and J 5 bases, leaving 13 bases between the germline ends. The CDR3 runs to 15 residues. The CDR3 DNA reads TGTGCCAGCAGCTTAGATTCGTCGGGGGAGACTGAAGCTTTCTTT. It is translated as CASSLDSSGETEAFF.

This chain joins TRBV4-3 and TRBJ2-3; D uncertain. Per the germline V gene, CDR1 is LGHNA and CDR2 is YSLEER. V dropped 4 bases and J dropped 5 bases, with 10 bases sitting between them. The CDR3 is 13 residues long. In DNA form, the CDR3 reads TGCGCCAGCAGCCTTGGCGACGGAGATACGCAGTATTTT. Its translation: CASSLGDGDTQYF.

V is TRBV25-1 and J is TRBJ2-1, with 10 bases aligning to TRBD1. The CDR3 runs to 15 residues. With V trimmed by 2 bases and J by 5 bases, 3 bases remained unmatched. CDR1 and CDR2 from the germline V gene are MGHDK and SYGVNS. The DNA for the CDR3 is TGTGCCAGCAGTGAAGACAGGGGGCGAGACAATGAGCAGTTCTTC. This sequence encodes CASSEDRGRDNEQFF.

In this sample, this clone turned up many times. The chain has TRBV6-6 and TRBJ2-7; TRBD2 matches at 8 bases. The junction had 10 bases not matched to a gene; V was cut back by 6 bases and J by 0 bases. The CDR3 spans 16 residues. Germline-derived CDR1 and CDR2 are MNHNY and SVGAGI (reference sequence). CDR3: CASRRGLVGASYEQYF. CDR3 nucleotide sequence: TGTGCCAGCAGGAGGGGACTAGTTGGGGCCTCCTACGAGCAGTACTTC.

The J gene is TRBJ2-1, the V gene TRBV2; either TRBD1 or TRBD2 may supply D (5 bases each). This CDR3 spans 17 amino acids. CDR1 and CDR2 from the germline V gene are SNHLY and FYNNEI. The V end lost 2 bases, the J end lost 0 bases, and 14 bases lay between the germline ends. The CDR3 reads CASSERGPASSYNEQFF. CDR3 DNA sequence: TGTGCCAGCAGTGAAAGGGGACCCGCTAGCTCCTACAATGAGCAGTTCTTC.

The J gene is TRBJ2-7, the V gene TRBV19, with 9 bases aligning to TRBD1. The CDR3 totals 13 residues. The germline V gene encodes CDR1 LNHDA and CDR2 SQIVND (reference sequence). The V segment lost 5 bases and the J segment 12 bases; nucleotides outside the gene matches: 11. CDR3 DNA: TGTGCCAGTAGTCCGGGACAGGGAGGATCGCTGTACTTC. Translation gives CASSPGQGGSLYF. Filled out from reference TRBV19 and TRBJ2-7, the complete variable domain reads DGGITQSPKYLFRKEGQNVTLSCEQNLNHDAMYWYRQDPGQGLRLIYYSQIVNDFQKGDIAEGYSVSREKKESFPLTVTSAQKNPTAFYLCASSPGQGGSLYFGPGTRLTVT.

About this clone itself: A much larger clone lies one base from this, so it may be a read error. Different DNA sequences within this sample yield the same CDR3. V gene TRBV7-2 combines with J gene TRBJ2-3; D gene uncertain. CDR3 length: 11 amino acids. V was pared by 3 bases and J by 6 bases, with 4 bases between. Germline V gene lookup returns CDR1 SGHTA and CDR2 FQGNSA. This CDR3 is CASSLEDTQYF. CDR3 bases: TGTGCCAGCAGCTTGGAGGATACGCAGTATTTT.

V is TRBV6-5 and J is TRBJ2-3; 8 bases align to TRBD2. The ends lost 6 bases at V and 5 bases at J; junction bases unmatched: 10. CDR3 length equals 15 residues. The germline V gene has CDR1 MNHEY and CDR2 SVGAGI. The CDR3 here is CASRTGTSLVDTQYF. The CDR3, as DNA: TGTGCCAGCAGGACCGGGACTAGTTTGGTAGATACGCAGTATTTT.

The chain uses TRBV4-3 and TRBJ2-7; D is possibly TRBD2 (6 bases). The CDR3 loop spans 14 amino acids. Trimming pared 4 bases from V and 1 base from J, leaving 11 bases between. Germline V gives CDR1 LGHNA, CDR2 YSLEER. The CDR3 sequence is CASSPGTYSYEQYF. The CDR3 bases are TGCGCCAGCAGCCCAGGGACTTATTCCTACGAGCAGTACTTC.

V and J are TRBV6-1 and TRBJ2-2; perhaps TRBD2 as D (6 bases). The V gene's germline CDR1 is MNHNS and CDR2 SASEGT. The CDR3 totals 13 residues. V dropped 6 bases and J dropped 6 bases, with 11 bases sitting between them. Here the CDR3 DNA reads TGTGCCAGCAGCCCGACTAGACCCGGGGAGCTGTTTTTT. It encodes CASSPTRPGELFF.

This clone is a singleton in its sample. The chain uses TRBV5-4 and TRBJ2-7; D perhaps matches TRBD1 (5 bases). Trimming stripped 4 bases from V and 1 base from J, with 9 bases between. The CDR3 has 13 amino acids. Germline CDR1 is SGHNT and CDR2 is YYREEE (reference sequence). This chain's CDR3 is CASSPGRSYEQYF. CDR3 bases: TGTGCCAGCAGCCCAGGGCGATCCTACGAGCAGTACTTC.

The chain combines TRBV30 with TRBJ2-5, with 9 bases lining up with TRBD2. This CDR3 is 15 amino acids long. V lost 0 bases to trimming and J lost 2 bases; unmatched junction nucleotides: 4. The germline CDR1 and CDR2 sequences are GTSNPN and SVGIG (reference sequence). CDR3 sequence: CAWSVTSGLQETQYF. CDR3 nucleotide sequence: TGTGCCTGGAGTGTAACTAGCGGGTTACAAGAGACCCAGTACTTC.

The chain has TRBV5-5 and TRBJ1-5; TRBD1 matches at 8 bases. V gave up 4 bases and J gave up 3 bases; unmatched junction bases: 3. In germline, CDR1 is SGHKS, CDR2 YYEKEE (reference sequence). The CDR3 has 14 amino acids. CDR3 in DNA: TGTGCCAGCAGCCGGACAGGGCACAATCAGCCCCAGCATTTT. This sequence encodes CASSRTGHNQPQHF.

The CDR3 sequence is CSVDWLAGGDYNEQFF. DNA for the CDR3: TGCAGCGTTGATTGGCTAGCGGGAGGTGACTACAATGAGCAGTTCTTC. The rearrangement joins TRBV29-1 to TRBJ2-1; 11 nucleotides align to TRBD2. V was pared by 3 bases and J by 3 bases, with 7 bases of the junction left unmatched. This CDR3 is 16 amino acids long. Per the germline V gene, CDR1 is SQVTM and CDR2 is ANQGSEA.

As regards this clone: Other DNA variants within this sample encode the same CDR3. CDR3 in amino acids: CASSQGGGTATYEQYF. CDR3 bases: TGCGCCAGCAGCCAAGGGGGAGGGACAGCAACCTACGAGCAGTACTTC. The chain carries TRBV4-3 and TRBJ2-7, with D perhaps being TRBD1 or TRBD2 (7 bases each). Trimming stripped 1 base from V and 2 bases from J, with 15 bases between. The CDR3 loop spans 16 amino acids. The germline V gene has CDR1 LGHNA and CDR2 YSLEER.

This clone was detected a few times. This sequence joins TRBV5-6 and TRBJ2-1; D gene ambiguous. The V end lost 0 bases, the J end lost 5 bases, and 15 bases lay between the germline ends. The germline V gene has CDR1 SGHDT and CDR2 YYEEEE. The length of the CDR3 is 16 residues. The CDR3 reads CASSLAVGLYNNEQFF. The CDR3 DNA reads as TGTGCCAGCAGCTTGGCGGTCGGCCTTTACAACAATGAGCAGTTCTTC.

The CDR3 DNA reads TGTGCCAGCAGTTTGGACAGGGAGAACGAGCAGTACTTC. Translation gives CASSLDRENEQYF. V gene TRBV27 combines with J gene TRBJ2-7; TRBD1 agrees at 8 bases. Germline assignment: CDR1 MNHEY and CDR2 SMNVEV (reference sequence). V gave up 3 bases and J gave up 5 bases; unmatched junction bases: 3. CDR3 length: 13 residues.

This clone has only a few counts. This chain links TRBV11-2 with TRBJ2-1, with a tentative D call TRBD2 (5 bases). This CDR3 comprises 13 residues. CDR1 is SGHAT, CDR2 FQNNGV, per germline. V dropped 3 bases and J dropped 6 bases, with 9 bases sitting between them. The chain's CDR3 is CASSLGALNEQFF. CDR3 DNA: TGTGCCAGCAGCTTGGGAGCACTCAATGAGCAGTTCTTC.

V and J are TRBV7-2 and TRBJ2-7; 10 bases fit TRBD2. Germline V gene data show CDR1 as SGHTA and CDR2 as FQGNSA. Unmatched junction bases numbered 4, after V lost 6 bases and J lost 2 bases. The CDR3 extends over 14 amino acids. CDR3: CASSRTSGPYEQYF. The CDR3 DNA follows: TGTGCCAGCAGTCGGACTAGCGGTCCCTACGAGCAGTACTTC.

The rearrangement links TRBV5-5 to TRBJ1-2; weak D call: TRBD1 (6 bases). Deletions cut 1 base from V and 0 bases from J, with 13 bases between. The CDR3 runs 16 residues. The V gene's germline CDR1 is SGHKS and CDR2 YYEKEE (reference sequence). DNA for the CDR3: TGTGCCAGCAGCTTGTATTGGACAGCTTCTAACTATGGCTACACCTTC. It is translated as CASSLYWTASNYGYTF.

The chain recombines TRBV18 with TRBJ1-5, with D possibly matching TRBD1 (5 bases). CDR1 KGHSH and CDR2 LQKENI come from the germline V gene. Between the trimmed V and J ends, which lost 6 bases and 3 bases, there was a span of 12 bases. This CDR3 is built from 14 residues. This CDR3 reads CASSSVGDNQPQHF. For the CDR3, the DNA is TGTGCCAGCTCCTCGGTGGGGGACAATCAGCCCCAGCATTTT.

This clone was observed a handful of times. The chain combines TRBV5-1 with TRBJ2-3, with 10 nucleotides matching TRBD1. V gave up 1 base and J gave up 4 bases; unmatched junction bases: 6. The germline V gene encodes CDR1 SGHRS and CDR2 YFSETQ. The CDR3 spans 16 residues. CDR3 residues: CASSLRPTGGADTQYF. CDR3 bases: TGCGCCAGCAGCTTGAGACCGACAGGGGGCGCAGATACGCAGTATTTT.

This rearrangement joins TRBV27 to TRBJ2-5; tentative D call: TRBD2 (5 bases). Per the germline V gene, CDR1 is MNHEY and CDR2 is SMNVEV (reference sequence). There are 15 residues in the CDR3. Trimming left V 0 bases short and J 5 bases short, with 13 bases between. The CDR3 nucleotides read TGTGCCAGCAGTTTATCGGCGGGTGGGTGGGAGACCCAGTACTTC. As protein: CASSLSAGGWETQYF.

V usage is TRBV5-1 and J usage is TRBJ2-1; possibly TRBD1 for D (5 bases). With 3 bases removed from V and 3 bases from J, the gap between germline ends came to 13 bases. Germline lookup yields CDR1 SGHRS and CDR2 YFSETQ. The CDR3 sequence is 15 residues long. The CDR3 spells CASSSDPDNYNEQFF. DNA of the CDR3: TGCGCCAGCAGCTCGGACCCGGACAACTACAATGAGCAGTTCTTC.

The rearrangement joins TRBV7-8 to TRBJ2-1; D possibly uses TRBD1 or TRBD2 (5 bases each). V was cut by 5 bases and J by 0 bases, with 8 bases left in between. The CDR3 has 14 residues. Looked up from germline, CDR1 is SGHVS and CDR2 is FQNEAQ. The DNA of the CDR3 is TGTGCCAGCAGCCGGGACCTCTCCTACAATGAGCAGTTCTTC. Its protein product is CASSRDLSYNEQFF. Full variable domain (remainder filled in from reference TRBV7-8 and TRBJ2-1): GAGVSQSPRYKVAKRGQDVALRCDPISGHVSLFWYQQALGQGPEFLTYFQNEAQLDKSGLPSDRFFAERPEGSVSTLKIQRTQQEDSAVYLCASSRDLSYNEQFFGPGTRLTVL.

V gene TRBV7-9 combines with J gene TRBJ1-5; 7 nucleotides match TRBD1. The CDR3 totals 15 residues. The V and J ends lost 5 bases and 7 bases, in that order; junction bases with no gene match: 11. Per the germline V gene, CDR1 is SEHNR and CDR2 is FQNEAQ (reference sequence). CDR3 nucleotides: TGTGCCAGCAGCCCCCAGGGGGACCTCAGGCAGCCCCAGCATTTT. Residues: CASSPQGDLRQPQHF. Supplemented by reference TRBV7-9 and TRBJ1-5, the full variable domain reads DTGVSQNPRHKITKRGQNVTFRCDPISEHNRLYWYRQTLGQGPEFLTYFQNEAQLEKSRLLSDRFSAERPKGSFSTLEIQRTEQGDSAMYLCASSPQGDLRQPQHFGDGTRLSIL.

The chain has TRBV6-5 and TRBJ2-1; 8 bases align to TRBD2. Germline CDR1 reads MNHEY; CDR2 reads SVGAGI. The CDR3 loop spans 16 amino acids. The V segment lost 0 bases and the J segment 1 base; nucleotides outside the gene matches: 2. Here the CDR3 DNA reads TGTGCCAGCAGTTACTCCCGGGGGGGGTCCTACAATGAGCAGTTCTTC. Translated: CASSYSRGGSYNEQFF.

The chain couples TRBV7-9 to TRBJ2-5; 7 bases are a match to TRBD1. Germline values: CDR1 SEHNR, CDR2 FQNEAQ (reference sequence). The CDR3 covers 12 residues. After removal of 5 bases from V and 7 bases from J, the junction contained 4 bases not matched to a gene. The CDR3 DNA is TGTGCCAGCAGCCACCCAGGGGGGACCCAGTACTTC. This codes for CASSHPGGTQYF.

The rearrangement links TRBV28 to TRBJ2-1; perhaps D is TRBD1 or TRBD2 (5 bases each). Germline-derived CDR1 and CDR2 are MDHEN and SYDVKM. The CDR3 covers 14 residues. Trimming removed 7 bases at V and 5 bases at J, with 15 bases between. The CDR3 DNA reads TGTGCCAGCACCCGGGGCAACCTTAACAATGAGCAGTTCTTC. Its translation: CASTRGNLNNEQFF. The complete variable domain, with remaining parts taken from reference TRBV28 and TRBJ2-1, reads DVKVTQSSRYLVKRTGEKVFLECVQDMDHENMFWYRQDPGLGLRLIYFSYDVKMKEKGDIPEGYSVSREKKERFSLILESASTNQTSMYLCASTRGNLNNEQFFGPGTRLTVL.

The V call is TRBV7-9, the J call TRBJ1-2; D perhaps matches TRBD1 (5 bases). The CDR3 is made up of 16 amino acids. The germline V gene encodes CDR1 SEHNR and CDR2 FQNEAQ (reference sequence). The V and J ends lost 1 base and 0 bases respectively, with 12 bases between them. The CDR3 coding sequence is TGTGCCAGCAGCTTAGACGGCCAGGGAGCTAACTATGGCTACACCTTC. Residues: CASSLDGQGANYGYTF.

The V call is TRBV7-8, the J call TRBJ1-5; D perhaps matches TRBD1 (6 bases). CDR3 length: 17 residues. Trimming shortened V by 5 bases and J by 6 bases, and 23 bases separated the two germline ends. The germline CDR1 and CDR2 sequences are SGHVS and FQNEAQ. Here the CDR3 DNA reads TGTGCCAGCAGCCCCCTTAAGGGATACAGGGAGGGTCAGCCCCAGCATTTT. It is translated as CASSPLKGYREGQPQHF.